The T cell receptor (beta chain) described here comes from a study of T cell responses to AZD1222 COVID-19 vaccine. Produced via immunoSEQ multiplex PCR; TCRdb's table is partial and in-frame only. Of over 45,000 clones in the sample, about 89% were seen once. The study's findings and limits: Spike-wide coverage was observed for vaccine-associated CD4 TCRs, with dominant responses at 160-218 and 743-854. Donors skewed white British and female; clonal diversity was possibly underestimated.

Turning to this clone: What it binds is unknown.

The ends were cut back, 4 bases at V and 7 bases at J, with 17 bases in the middle. This CDR3 has 14 amino acids. Per germline, CDR1 ENHRY and CDR2 SYGVKD. Sequences were derived from peripheral blood, sampled 28 days after the second AZD1222 dose. This rearrangement joins TRBV10-3 to TRBJ2-7; D might be TRBD2 (7 bases). This sequence was found in an adult who received the AZD1222 COVID-19 vaccine. CDR3 amino acids: CAISGQEGGWEQYF. The CDR3 DNA follows: TGTGCCATCAGTGGGCAGGAGGGGGGGTGGGAGCAGTACTTC.